This TCR beta chain was obtained from a study of blood T cell repertoires in COVID-19. Clones were read by immunoSEQ multiplex PCR, and TCRdb kept only the in-frame ones, dropping some. The sample lists 250,000 to 350,000 clones, about 80% occurring once. V lost 8 bases, J lost 3 bases, and 16 bases stayed unmatched. CDR3 length: 17 residues. From germline, CDR1 is MNHEY and CDR2 SMNVEV (reference sequence). Sequencing was carried out using peripheral blood. The V call is TRBV27, the J call TRBJ2-7, with 10 nucleotides matching TRBD1. This clonotype was obtained from a person aged 70 to 79 with COVID-19, enrolled during active disease. The CDR3 coding sequence is TGTGCCAGCCGAGGACAGGGGGGAGGTCAGGAGAGCTACGAGCAGTACTTC. This gives the protein CASRGQGGGQESYEQYF.